This note documents a single T cell receptor (beta chain) sequence. Some clones are missing from TCRdb's copy, which holds only in-frame ones; the method was immunoSEQ multiplex PCR. The table lists some 79,000 clones, about 88% of them singletons. This specimen belongs to a study of control samples from healthy donors and cancer patients. This CDR3 is built from 14 residues. V lost 6 bases and J 6 bases, leaving 16 bases between the germline ends. The germline V gene has CDR1 SGHDT and CDR2 YYEEEE. This chain links TRBV5-6 with TRBJ2-1; TRBD2 might be the D (5 bases). The sample comprised blood. This clonotype was sampled from a man between 50 and 59 years old in good health. CDR3 amino acids: CASKLYTDFNEQFF. CDR3 nucleotide sequence: TGTGCCAGCAAACTATATACGGACTTCAATGAGCAGTTCTTC.